This T cell receptor (beta chain) was captured in a study of T cell responses to AZD1222 COVID-19 vaccine (dated by TCRdb to about 2021). Looking at the study overall: Because spike-specific TCR depth and breadth did not differ between the two schedules, AZD1222 recipients who got a second dose at roughly 4 weeks were pooled with those who got a second dose at roughly 12 weeks. TCR sequencing covered some 240 trial participants: 200 to 220 given two doses of AZD1222 and about 26 given two doses of MenACWY control vaccine. Trial participants were enrolled by age into 18-55, 56-69 and 70-plus year subgroups, with approximately 150, 28 and 58 TCR-sequenced participants respectively.

On the study overall, not on this receptor specifically: Spike-specific TCR breadth and depth rose significantly after two AZD1222 doses compared with day 0 and with MenACWY recipients. The 56-69-year group was small, and its depth increase did not reach significance, likely because of low power. Most participants were white British and females outnumbered males, and the authors suggested that clonal diversity may have been underestimated. Nearly half of unique spike-specific TCRs reportedly recognized epitopes outside regions mutated in the B.1.351 and B.1.1.7 variants. Conclusions about previously exposed vaccinees were limited because only six AZD1222 recipients were SARS-CoV-2 seropositive at baseline. No day 14 peak-response samples were available, so repertoires were characterized only after the peak T cell response. The vaccine-associated CD4 TCRs covered the entire spike protein, and the dominant responses fell in regions 160-218 and 743-854.

Only one count was recorded for this clone. Its antigen remains undetermined. Base qualities were left out, and no much larger clone turns up one base away. In the germline V gene, CDR1 corresponds to MNHEY and CDR2 to SVGEGT. The CDR3 starts with the cysteine, ends with the phenylalanine, and has 15 residues. Of all the DNA, just the CDR3 is kept, 45 bases in frame from base 1. V is cut by 5 bases and J by 5 bases, and the space between the germline ends is 16 bases. The CDR3 regions of human TCRbeta chains were subjected to immunosequencing. The authors processed their data as follows. Repertoire TCRs were matched against a reference library of SARS-CoV-2-specific TCRs generated with the MIRA antigen-specificity platform. Breadth was defined as the fraction of unique TCRs that were SARS-CoV-2-associated, and depth was defined as the fraction of total T cells that were SARS-CoV-2-associated. Using the MIRA data, each spike-specific TCR was assigned both to the spike region to which the TCR was reactive and to a CD4 or CD8 class. Log10-transformed breadth and depth values were compared by one-way ANOVA with Sidak's multiple comparisons tests. This immuneACCESS table, as held by TCRdb, lists in-frame sequences with V and J called but not all clones. Of the missing ones, under half trace to an unresolved V gene in checked studies; the others have no known cause. V, J and clone size are taken as reported in that table, and D and trimming were inferred from the DNA itself. This sample lists about 120,000 clones; around 86% were detected once. Of the sample, around 5.9% is held by the ten largest clones.

The time point label corresponds to: baseline before first vaccination. The vaccinee samples were drawn from two UK trials, COV001 and COV002, one of which was a single-blind randomized controlled phase 2/3 trial testing AZD1222 (ChAdOx1 nCoV-19) in healthy adults. For TCRbeta chain sequencing, PBMC samples from trial participants were taken at day 0 and at day 28 after the second dose. This specimen was peripheral blood, taken on day 0 of AZD1222 vaccination. This TCR derives from an adult in good health. The V and J genes are TRBV6-2 or TRBV6-3 and TRBJ1-5; no D segment can be confidently identified. The CDR3 corresponds to CASSPSPDGDQPQHF. In nucleotides, the sequence is TGTGCCAGCAGTCCCTCTCCGGACGGTGATCAGCCCCAGCATTTT.